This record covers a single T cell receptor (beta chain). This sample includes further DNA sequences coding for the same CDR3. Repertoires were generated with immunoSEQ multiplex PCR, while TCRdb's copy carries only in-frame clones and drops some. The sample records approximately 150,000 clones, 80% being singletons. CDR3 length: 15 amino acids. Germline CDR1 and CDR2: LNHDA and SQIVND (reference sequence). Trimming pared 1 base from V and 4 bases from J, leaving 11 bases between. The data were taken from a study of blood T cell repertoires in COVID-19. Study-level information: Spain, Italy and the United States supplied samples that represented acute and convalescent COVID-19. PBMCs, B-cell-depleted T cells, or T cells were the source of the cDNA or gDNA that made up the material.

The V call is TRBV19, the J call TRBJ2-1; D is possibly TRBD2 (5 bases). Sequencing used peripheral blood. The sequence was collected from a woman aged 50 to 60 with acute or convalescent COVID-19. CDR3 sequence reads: CASSIAAGGYNEQFF. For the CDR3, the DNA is TGTGCCAGTAGTATAGCCGCCGGCGGGTACAATGAGCAGTTCTTC.